This T cell receptor (beta chain) was observed in a study of T cell responses to AZD1222 COVID-19 vaccine. The study's findings and limits: Reports say nearly half of spike-specific TCRs go after unmutated variant regions.

Germline V gene data show CDR1 as ENHRY and CDR2 as SYGVKD. The V and J ends lost 2 bases and 8 bases respectively, with 19 bases between them. CDR3 length: 16 amino acids. Notes on this clone: Antigen: not known.

Method: immunoSEQ multiplex PCR; TCRdb's copy keeps in-frame clones and lacks some. The sample yields roughly 180,000 clones, about 92% seen once. The input for sequencing was peripheral blood, taken 28 days after the second AZD1222 dose. V is TRBV10-3 and J is TRBJ2-1; a possible D gene is TRBD2 (6 bases). The sequence derives from an adult who received the AZD1222 COVID-19 vaccine. The DNA of the CDR3 is TGTGCCATCAGTGAGGGACTACTACCCCTTAGGGATGAGCAGTTCTTC. Translating it yields CAISEGLLPLRDEQFF.